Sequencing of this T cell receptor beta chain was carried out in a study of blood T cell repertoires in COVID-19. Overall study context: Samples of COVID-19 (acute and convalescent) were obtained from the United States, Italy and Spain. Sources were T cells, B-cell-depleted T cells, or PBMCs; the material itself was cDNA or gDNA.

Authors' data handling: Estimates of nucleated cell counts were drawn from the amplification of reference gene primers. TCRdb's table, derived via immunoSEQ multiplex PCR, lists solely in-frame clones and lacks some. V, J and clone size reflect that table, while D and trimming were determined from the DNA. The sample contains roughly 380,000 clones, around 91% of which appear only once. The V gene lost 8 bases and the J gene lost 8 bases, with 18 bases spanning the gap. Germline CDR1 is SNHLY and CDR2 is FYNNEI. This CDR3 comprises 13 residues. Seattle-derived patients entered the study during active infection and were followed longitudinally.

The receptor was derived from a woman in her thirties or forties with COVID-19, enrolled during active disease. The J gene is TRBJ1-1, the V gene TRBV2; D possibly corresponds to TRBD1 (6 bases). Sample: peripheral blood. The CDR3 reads CASLQGSSGEAFF. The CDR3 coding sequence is TGTGCCAGCTTACAGGGATCTTCGGGGGAAGCTTTCTTT.